The sample holds many counts of the clone carrying this T cell receptor beta chain. The study amplified TCR beta CDR3 regions using RNA transcripts. HTBI-primed RT-PCR formed the first round, and a multiplex PCR formed the second. TCRdb analysed the multiplex PCR reads with MiXCR anew, one entry per CDR3 protein. Of tens of thousands of distinct CDR3 sequences listed, around 50% were seen once; the top ten hold roughly 5%. This specimen belongs to a study of Graves' ophthalmopathy and Graves' hyperthyroidism. The CDR3 runs 17 residues. Germline V gene data show CDR1 as SGHAT and CDR2 as FQNNGV. Trimming cost V 0 bases and J 3 bases; bases outside gene matches: 9. As diagnostic evidence, clinical symptoms, serum thyroxine, TRAb, thyroid ultrasound and orbital computed tomography were relied upon.

This receptor was identified in an adult woman with Graves' ophthalmopathy. This chain links TRBV11-2 with TRBJ2-5; 8 bases line up with TRBD1. Sequenced material: peripheral blood. The CDR3 protein is CASSLDLPRTGKETQYF. DNA for the CDR3: TGTGCCAGCAGCTTAGACCTACCACGGACAGGGAAAGAGACCCAGTACTTC.